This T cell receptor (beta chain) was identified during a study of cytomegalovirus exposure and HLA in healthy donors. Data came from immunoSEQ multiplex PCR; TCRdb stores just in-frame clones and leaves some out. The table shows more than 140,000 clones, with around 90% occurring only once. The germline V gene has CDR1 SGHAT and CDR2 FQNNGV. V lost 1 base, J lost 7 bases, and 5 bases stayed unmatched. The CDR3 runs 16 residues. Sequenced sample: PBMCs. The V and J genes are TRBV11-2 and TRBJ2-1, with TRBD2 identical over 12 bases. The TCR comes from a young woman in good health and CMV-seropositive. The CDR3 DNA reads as TGTGCCAGCAGCTTAGCCCTAGCGGGAGGGCGGAATGAGCAGTTCTTC. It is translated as CASSLALAGGRNEQFF.